This T cell receptor (beta chain) was sequenced for a study of post-analysis software for immune sequencing data. As for the study in general: The disease courses covered relapsing-remitting, secondary progressive and progressive-relapsing multiple sclerosis.

Findings and limits, study-wide: Significantly decreased normalized Chao1 diversity was recorded for multiple sclerosis patients relative to controls. When patients were compared with controls, about five TRBV segments were more frequent, TRBV5-6, TRBV5-1 and TRBV20-1 among them. Under F measure analysis, samples from one preparation batch co-clustered strongly.

The germline V gene has CDR1 SGHTA and CDR2 FQGNSA. V gave up 3 bases and J gave up 3 bases, with 8 bases separating them. The CDR3 runs 13 residues. Of note for this clonotype: What it recognizes is unknown.

Presence of unique molecular identifiers characterized the TCR beta cDNA libraries. A single record per CDR3 protein comes from TCRdb applying MiXCR to the PCR reads. The repertoire holds approximately 400,000 distinct CDR3 sequences, with around 33% as singletons. The V gene is TRBV7-2, the J gene TRBJ2-5; D unresolved. The sample comprised blood. The TCR was taken from a girl aged 5-17 years with multiple sclerosis. CDR3 sequence: CASSFVPEETQYF. The CDR3 bases are TGTGCCAGCAGCTTCGTCCCCGAAGAGACCCAGTACTTC.